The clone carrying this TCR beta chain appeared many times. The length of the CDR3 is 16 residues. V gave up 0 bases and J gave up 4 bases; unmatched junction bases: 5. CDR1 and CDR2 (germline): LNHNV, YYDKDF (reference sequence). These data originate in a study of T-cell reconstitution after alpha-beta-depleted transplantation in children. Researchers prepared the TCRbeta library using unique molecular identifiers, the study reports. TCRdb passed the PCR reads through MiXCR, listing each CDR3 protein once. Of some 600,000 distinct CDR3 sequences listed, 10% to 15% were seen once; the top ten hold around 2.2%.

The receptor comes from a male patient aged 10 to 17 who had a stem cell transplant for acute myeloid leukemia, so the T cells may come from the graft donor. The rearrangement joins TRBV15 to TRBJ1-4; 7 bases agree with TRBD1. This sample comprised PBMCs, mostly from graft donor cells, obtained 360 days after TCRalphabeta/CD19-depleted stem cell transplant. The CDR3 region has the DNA TGTGCCACCAGCAGAGAAACGGACAGGTTTAATGAAAAACTGTTTTTT. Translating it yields CATSRETDRFNEKLFF.